Shown below are 31 T cell receptor beta chains from a single sample sequenced in a study of blood T cell repertoires in COVID-19. Repertoires were generated with immunoSEQ multiplex PCR, while TCRdb's copy carries only in-frame clones and drops some. The data hold 98,000 or so clones, with more than 85% observed a single time. The sample consisted of peripheral blood. These receptors were collected from a human donor in a cohort sampled during active COVID-19.

CDR3 sequence: CAGQMNTEAFF. In DNA, the CDR3 is TGTGCCGGACAGATGAACACTGAAGCTTTCTTT. The rearrangement links TRBV7-9 to TRBJ1-1; tentatively, D is TRBD1 (6 bases). The CDR3 has 11 amino acids. The V end lost 11 bases, the J end lost 0 bases, and 7 bases lay between the germline ends. Germline V gene lookup returns CDR1 SEHNR and CDR2 FQNEAQ (reference sequence).

The rearrangement uses TRBV28 and TRBJ1-5; D unclear. The CDR3 contains 15 residues. V lost 4 bases and J 7 bases, leaving 17 bases between the germline ends. Germline loops: CDR1 MDHEN, CDR2 SYDVKM. This CDR3 is CASSSYRWTGQPQHF. In DNA form, the CDR3 reads TGTGCCAGCAGTTCGTATCGTTGGACGGGACAGCCCCAGCATTTT.

The chain recombines TRBV13 with TRBJ1-2; 10 nucleotides agree with TRBD1. In germline, CDR1 is PRHDT, CDR2 FYEKMQ (reference sequence). V trimming: 4 bases; J trimming: 3 bases; junction bases outside the gene matches: 11. CDR3 length: 17 amino acids. DNA of the CDR3: TGTGCCAGCAGCTCTCCGGGACAGGGGCTCAAACACTATGGCTACACCTTC. Amino acids: CASSSPGQGLKHYGYTF.

The chain combines TRBV6-4 with TRBJ2-6; TRBD1 matches 8 bases. Germline V CDR1 and CDR2: MRHNA, SNTAGT. V was clipped by 7 bases and J by 0 bases; unmatched bases: 17. The CDR3 runs to 20 residues. The CDR3 here is CASTPGQEKKKHSGANVLTF. CDR3 in DNA: TGTGCCAGCACACCGGGACAGGAGAAGAAGAAACACTCTGGGGCCAACGTCCTGACTTTC.

The V gene is TRBV7-9, the J gene TRBJ1-2; 9 bases are shared with TRBD1. The V segment lost 5 bases and the J segment 6 bases; nucleotides outside the gene matches: 10. This CDR3 comprises 15 residues. The germline CDR1 and CDR2 sequences are SEHNR and FQNEAQ (reference sequence). CDR3 DNA: TGTGCCAGCAGCCCCTGGGACAGGGATAGTAATGGCTACACCTTC. It specifies CASSPWDRDSNGYTF.

The rearrangement links TRBV19 to TRBJ1-6, with D uncertain. Trimming took off 3 bases at V and 0 bases at J, with 6 bases between the two ends. The CDR3 is 15 residues long. Germline CDR1 LNHDA, CDR2 SQIVND (reference sequence). The CDR3 nucleotides read TGTGCCAGTAGTATTGGGAGCTCCTATAATTCACCCCTCCACTTT. Residues: CASSIGSSYNSPLHF.

The chain links TRBV7-5 to TRBJ2-7; the table assigns TRBD2, which was not confirmed against the DNA. TRBV7-5 is termed a pseudogene. This CDR3 has 18 residues. In DNA form, the CDR3 reads TGTGTCAGAAGCTTCCTCCCCCGGTTAGCGGGAGGGACATGGGAGCAGTACTTC. Amino acids: CVRSFLPRLAGGTWEQYF.

The CDR3, as DNA: TGTGCCAGCAGCTTAGACGAGGGAGCCTACAATGAGCAGTTCTTC. This codes for CASSLDEGAYNEQFF. The V gene is TRBV7-8, the J gene TRBJ2-1; TRBD2 is a possible D gene (5 bases). The CDR3 totals 15 residues. The V gene lost 1 base and the J gene lost 2 bases, with 9 bases spanning the gap. In germline, CDR1 is SGHVS, CDR2 FQNEAQ. The variable domain in full, with the rest retrieved from reference TRBV7-8 and TRBJ2-1, is GAGVSQSPRYKVAKRGQDVALRCDPISGHVSLFWYQQALGQGPEFLTYFQNEAQLDKSGLPSDRFFAERPEGSVSTLKIQRTQQEDSAVYLCASSLDEGAYNEQFFGPGTRLTVL.

In this sample, this clone turned up a few times. The chain couples TRBV7-9 to TRBJ2-1; TRBD2 matches at 9 bases. Germline V lookup: CDR1 SEHNR, CDR2 FQNEAQ (reference sequence). CDR3 length equals 17 residues. Losses at the gene ends were 5 bases for V and 6 bases for J; bases not matched to a gene: 14. CDR3 sequence: CASSTSRGLAFSNEQFF. CDR3 bases: TGTGCCAGCAGCACCTCAAGGGGACTAGCATTCAGCAATGAGCAGTTCTTC.

The chain joins TRBV4-3 to TRBJ2-7, with 10 bases that match TRBD2. Germline V gene data show CDR1 as LGHNA and CDR2 as YSLEER. With V trimmed by 5 bases and J by 5 bases, 9 bases remained unmatched. The CDR3 contains 15 residues. The CDR3 is CASSSLGLAGDEQYF. DNA of the CDR3: TGCGCCAGCAGCTCCCTCGGCCTAGCGGGAGACGAGCAGTACTTC.

The V gene is TRBV6-5, the J gene TRBJ1-6; weak D call: TRBD1 (5 bases). Germline CDR1 is MNHEY and CDR2 is SVGAGI. Trimming removed 7 bases from V and 7 bases from J, with 14 bases in between. This CDR3 has 14 amino acids. The CDR3 DNA reads TGTGCCAGCATGCCAGGGCCTGGGAATTCACCCCTCCACTTT. This translates into CASMPGPGNSPLHF.

The gene calls are TRBV29-1 and TRBJ2-7; D is ambiguous. The V gene's germline CDR1 is SQVTM and CDR2 ANQGSEA. This CDR3 spans 14 amino acids. Trimming removed 2 bases at V and 5 bases at J, with 16 bases between. The CDR3 loop reads CSVELPRSPNEQYF. For the CDR3, the DNA is TGCAGCGTTGAATTGCCTAGAAGCCCCAACGAGCAGTACTTC.

This chain joins TRBV24-1 and TRBJ2-2; D is ambiguous. V was trimmed by 0 bases and J by 0 bases, leaving 7 bases between them. CDR1 and CDR2 from the germline V gene are KGHDR and SFDVKD. CDR3 length equals 16 residues. Here the CDR3 reads CATSDLSQTNTGELFF. CDR3 DNA: TGTGCCACCAGTGATTTGTCCCAGACGAACACCGGGGAGCTGTTTTTT.

CDR3 coding DNA: TGTGCCAGCAGCTCGGGACTAGCGGGCTGGGAGCAGTACTTC. It yields the protein CASSSGLAGWEQYF. This chain links TRBV7-2 with TRBJ2-7; 12 bases map to TRBD2. The length of the CDR3 is 14 residues. CDR1 is SGHTA, CDR2 FQGNSA, per germline. V was pared by 4 bases and J by 7 bases, with 5 bases of the junction left unmatched.

In DNA form, the CDR3 reads TGTGCCAGCAGTTTATGGCAGGCCGTTGGCGAGCAGTACTTC. Translated, it gives CASSLWQAVGEQYF. The chain carries TRBV28 and TRBJ2-7; no reliable D call. The V and J ends lost 0 bases and 6 bases respectively, with 12 bases between them. The V gene's germline CDR1 is MDHEN and CDR2 SYDVKM. The CDR3 is 14 amino acids.

The rearrangement joins TRBV4-3 to TRBJ1-5; TRBD1 agrees at 7 bases. J lost 7 bases, V lost 1 base, and 7 bases had no gene match. This CDR3 contains 15 residues. Germline assignment: CDR1 LGHNA and CDR2 YSLEER. The CDR3 DNA follows: TGCGCCAGCAGCCAAGGTACAGGGGCCGCGCAGCCCCAGCATTTT. It translates to CASSQGTGAAQPQHF.

The count of this clone is one. The chain joins TRBV19 to TRBJ1-2; TRBD1 aligns across 11 bases. J lost 6 bases, V lost 8 bases, and 23 bases had no gene match. The CDR3 extends over 19 amino acids. Per the germline V gene, CDR1 is LNHDA and CDR2 is SQIVND (reference sequence). The chain's CDR3 is CASYKRGSGQGASGNGYTF. DNA of the CDR3: TGTGCCAGTTATAAAAGGGGCAGTGGACAGGGGGCATCGGGGAATGGCTACACCTTC.

This clone was found once. This chain links TRBV12-5 with TRBJ2-7; 10 bases are shared with TRBD1. V gave up 5 bases and J gave up 5 bases; unmatched junction bases: 6. The CDR3 runs 14 residues. The germline V gene encodes CDR1 LGHNT and CDR2 FRNRAP. The CDR3 spells CASGPGQGNHEQYF. The CDR3 DNA follows: TGTGCTAGTGGTCCGGGACAGGGGAACCACGAGCAGTACTTC.

The chain employs TRBV4-1 and TRBJ2-7, with D possibly matching TRBD1 (5 bases). CDR1 MGHRA and CDR2 YSYEKL come from the germline V gene. CDR3 length: 17 residues. Trimming took 0 bases from V and 0 from J, leaving 15 bases between them. CDR3 amino acids: CASSQEPAGLSSYEQYF. CDR3 nucleotides: TGCGCCAGCAGCCAAGAACCAGCAGGGTTGAGCTCCTACGAGCAGTACTTC.

The V call is TRBV5-4, the J call TRBJ2-1; TRBD2 aligns across 12 bases. CDR1 SGHNT and CDR2 YYREEE come from the germline V gene (reference sequence). The CDR3 loop spans 15 amino acids. Losses at the gene ends were 2 bases for V and 7 bases for J; bases not matched to a gene: 4. The DNA of the CDR3 is TGTGCCAGCAGCTTTTTGACTAGCGGGAGAAATGAGCAGTTCTTC. Translated, it gives CASSFLTSGRNEQFF.

CDR3 loop: CASTGNRARIIHSGNTIYF. The DNA for the CDR3 is TGTGCCAGCACGGGGAACAGGGCCCGAATCATCCACTCTGGAAACACCATATATTTT. The rearrangement uses TRBV21-1 and TRBJ1-3; TRBD1 is the table's D call, not checked against the DNA. TRBV21-1 is classified as a pseudogene. The CDR3 is made up of 19 amino acids.

The genes are TRBV6-6 and TRBJ1-2; D perhaps matches TRBD1 (6 bases). In germline, CDR1 is MNHNY, CDR2 SVGAGI (reference sequence). The V gene lost 7 bases and the J gene lost 7 bases, with 10 bases spanning the gap. The CDR3 is made up of 11 amino acids. The CDR3 spells CASTADSGYTF. The CDR3 DNA follows: TGTGCCAGCACCGCGGACAGTGGCTACACCTTC.

The chain links TRBV7-9 to TRBJ1-2, with D perhaps TRBD1 (5 bases). Germline loops: CDR1 SEHNR, CDR2 FQNEAQ (reference sequence). Trimming took off 6 bases at V and 1 base at J, with 18 bases between the two ends. The CDR3 contains 16 residues. The DNA for the CDR3 is TGTGCCAGCAGTCATGATAAACGGGGGGGTAACTATGGCTACACCTTC. Translating gives CASSHDKRGGNYGYTF.

V gene TRBV30 combines with J gene TRBJ2-3, with TRBD2 identical over 7 bases. Germline V gene data show CDR1 as GTSNPN and CDR2 as SVGIG (reference sequence). The CDR3 length is 14 residues. V shed 2 bases and J 4 bases; nucleotides not matched to a gene: 6. The CDR3 DNA sequence: TGTGCCTGGAGTAGCACTAGCGTCGCAGATACGCAGTATTTT. Amino acid sequence: CAWSSTSVADTQYF.

This chain uses TRBV18 with TRBJ2-5; a weak D match, TRBD1 (6 bases). The CDR3 extends over 16 amino acids. Trimming cost V 4 bases and J 0 bases, with 15 bases left between them. CDR1 KGHSH and CDR2 LQKENI come from the germline V gene. The CDR3 DNA is TGTGCCAGCTCACGTGGGACACCGTCTCACCAAGAGACCCAGTACTTC. It encodes CASSRGTPSHQETQYF.

The chain couples TRBV6-5 to TRBJ2-1, with TRBD2 identical over 7 bases. The CDR3 totals 14 residues. Germline V gene data show CDR1 as MNHEY and CDR2 as SVGAGI. The J segment lost 8 bases and the V segment lost 7 bases, leaving 11 bases of the junction unmatched. CDR3 region: CASKAGNNRDEQFF. CDR3 nucleotides: TGTGCCAGCAAAGCGGGGAACAATAGGGATGAGCAGTTCTTC.

The chain uses TRBV4-1 and TRBJ2-5; D unclear. The ends were cut back, 0 bases at V and 1 base at J, with 12 bases in the middle. The CDR3 consists of 16 residues. CDR1 is MGHRA, CDR2 YSYEKL, per germline. This CDR3 reads CASSQDFKPPQETQYF. The DNA of the CDR3 is TGCGCCAGCAGCCAAGATTTTAAGCCCCCCCAAGAGACCCAGTACTTC.

This chain uses TRBV25-1 with TRBJ2-2; unclear D gene. Trimming left V 8 bases short and J 3 bases short, with 10 bases between. The CDR3 spans 13 residues. CDR1 MGHDK and CDR2 SYGVNS come from the germline V gene. This chain's CDR3 is CASEAIDTGELFF. The CDR3 coding sequence is TGTGCCAGCGAGGCTATCGACACCGGGGAGCTGTTTTTT.

This clone appeared once. The genes are TRBV19 and TRBJ2-1; D perhaps matches TRBD1 (6 bases). Germline V gene sequence: CDR1 LNHDA, CDR2 SQIVND (reference sequence). This CDR3 contains 16 residues. The ends were cut back, 5 bases at V and 1 base at J, with 15 bases in the middle. The CDR3 loop reads CASSVQGPGSYNEQFF. In DNA, the CDR3 is TGTGCCAGTAGTGTGCAGGGGCCGGGGTCCTACAATGAGCAGTTCTTC. The entire variable domain, with the rest obtained from reference TRBV19 and TRBJ2-1, is as follows: DGGITQSPKYLFRKEGQNVTLSCEQNLNHDAMYWYRQDPGQGLRLIYYSQIVNDFQKGDIAEGYSVSREKKESFPLTVTSAQKNPTAFYLCASSVQGPGSYNEQFFGPGTRLTVL.

J is TRBJ2-1 and V is TRBV6-6; D may be TRBD1 (5 bases). Trimming shortened V by 8 bases and J by 9 bases, and 11 bases separated the two germline ends. There are 11 residues in the CDR3. Germline V lookup: CDR1 MNHNY, CDR2 SVGAGI (reference sequence). The CDR3 sequence: CASLLRGEQFF. DNA of the CDR3: TGTGCCAGCCTACTTAGGGGTGAGCAGTTCTTC.

This clone was recorded once. This chain uses TRBV5-1 with TRBJ1-6, with 8 positions matching TRBD1. CDR1 and CDR2 (germline): SGHRS, YFSETQ. The CDR3 is 17 amino acids. V lost 4 bases to trimming and J lost 7 bases; unmatched junction nucleotides: 13. CDR3 in amino acids: CASSAPPGQEGNSPLHF. CDR3 nucleotide sequence: TGCGCCAGCAGCGCCCCTCCGGGACAGGAGGGCAATTCACCCCTCCACTTT.